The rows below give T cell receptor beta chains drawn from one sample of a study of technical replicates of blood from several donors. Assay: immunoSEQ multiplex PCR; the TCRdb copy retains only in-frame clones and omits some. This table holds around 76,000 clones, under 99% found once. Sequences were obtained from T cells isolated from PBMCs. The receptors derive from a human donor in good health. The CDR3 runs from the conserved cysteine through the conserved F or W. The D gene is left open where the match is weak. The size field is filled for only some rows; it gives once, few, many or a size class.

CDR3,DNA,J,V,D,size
CASSLGAAYEQYF,TGTGCCAGCAGCCTAGGGGCCGCCTACGAGCAGTACTTC,TRBJ2-7,TRBV27,.,.
CASSYGLGSSYEQYF,TGTGCCAGCAGTTACGGGCTAGGGAGCTCCTACGAGCAGTACTTC,TRBJ2-7,TRBV6-5,.,.
CASSQNTDTQYF,TGTGCCAGCAGTCAAAACACAGATACGCAGTATTTT,TRBJ2-3,TRBV6-5,.,.
CASSTEETQYF,TGTGCCAGCAGCACTGAAGAGACCCAGTACTTC,TRBJ2-5,TRBV6-5,.,.
CASSPPSIAGDTGELFF,TGTGCCAGCAGCCCCCCCTCGATAGCGGGAGATACCGGGGAGCTGTTTTTT,TRBJ2-2,TRBV7-9,TRBD2,.
CASSLVQDSYGYTF,TGTGCCAGCAGTTTAGTCCAGGATTCATATGGCTACACCTTC,TRBJ1-2,TRBV28,.,.
CASSLTSAAYEQYF,TGTGCCAGCAGCTTGACTAGCGCCGCCTACGAGCAGTACTTC,TRBJ2-7,TRBV11-2,TRBD2,.
CASSEQGGYGYTF,TGTGCCAGTAGTGAACAGGGGGGCTATGGCTACACCTTC,TRBJ1-2,TRBV19,TRBD1,.
CASSLVPVLPYEQYF,TGTGCCAGCAGTTTGGTACCGGTTCTACCTTACGAGCAGTACTTC,TRBJ2-7,TRBV27,.,.
CASSRRASGSQGTQYF,TGTGCCAGCTCGCGACGCGCTAGCGGATCACAGGGTACGCAGTATTTT,TRBJ2-3,TRBV18,.,.
CASSYAPAGPQHF,TGTGCCAGCAGTTACGCCCCAGCGGGGCCCCAGCATTTT,TRBJ1-5,TRBV6-5,.,.
CSVEDHTVNLYEQYF,TGCAGCGTTGAAGATCACACAGTTAATCTCTACGAGCAGTACTTC,TRBJ2-7,TRBV29-1,.,.
CASSLAGANEQFF,TGTGCCAGCTCCTTAGCGGGAGCGAATGAGCAGTTCTTC,TRBJ2-1,TRBV28,TRBD2,.
CASSQDLGQNTEAFF,TGTGCCAGCAGCCAAGACCTGGGACAGAACACTGAAGCTTTCTTT,TRBJ1-1,TRBV14,.,.
CASSWTSGSVNEQFF,TGTGCCAGCAGTTGGACTAGCGGGAGTGTAAATGAGCAGTTCTTC,TRBJ2-1,TRBV27,TRBD2,.
CASTGAGNTIYF,TGTGCCAGCACGGGGGCTGGAAACACCATATATTTT,TRBJ1-3,TRBV6-6,.,.
CASSPDWRYTDTQYF,TGTGCCAGCAGTCCCGACTGGCGGTACACAGATACGCAGTATTTT,TRBJ2-3,TRBV14,.,.
CASSPRGLSANVLTF,TGTGCCAGCAGCCCCAGGGGGCTTTCGGCCAACGTCCTGACTTTC,TRBJ2-6,TRBV7-9,TRBD1,.
CASSPNGATNEKLFF,TGTGCCAGCTCACCCAACGGTGCAACTAATGAAAAACTGTTTTTT,TRBJ1-4,TRBV18,.,.
CASSENHRPPNGYTF,TGTGCCAGCAGTGAAAACCACAGGCCTCCCAATGGCTACACCTTC,TRBJ1-2,TRBV6-1,.,.
CASSTTGTGARGGTEAFF,TGTGCCAGCAGCACGACCGGGACAGGGGCCCGAGGTGGCACTGAAGCTTTCTTT,TRBJ1-1,TRBV5-7,TRBD1,.
CASSLAGQTLNTEAFF,TGTGCCAGCAGCTTAGCAGGACAGACCTTGAACACTGAAGCTTTCTTT,TRBJ1-1,TRBV11-3,.,.
CASSIQGGRNTIYF,TGTGCCAGCAGCATCCAGGGTGGGAGAAACACCATATATTTT,TRBJ1-3,TRBV11-2,.,.
CASSFSQLEAFF,TGTGCCAGCAGCTTTTCACAGCTTGAAGCTTTCTTT,TRBJ1-1,TRBV7-9,.,.
CSARPSNEQFF,TGCAGTGCTAGGCCCAGCAATGAGCAGTTCTTC,TRBJ2-1,TRBV20-1,.,.
CASSLLSTYEQYF,TGTGCCAGCAGCTTACTGTCTACCTACGAGCAGTACTTC,TRBJ2-7,TRBV11-2,.,.
CASSFSGGRETQYF,TGCGCCAGCAGCTTTTCAGGGGGCAGGGAGACCCAGTACTTC,TRBJ2-5,TRBV5-1,TRBD1,.
CASTDILSEQFF,TGTGCCAGCACTGATATTCTGAGCGAGCAGTTCTTC,TRBJ2-1,TRBV7-9,.,.
CASSQVAGVATGELFF,TGTGCCAGCAGCCAAGTAGCGGGAGTAGCTACCGGGGAGCTGTTTTTT,TRBJ2-2,TRBV4-2,TRBD2,.
CASSYPPGVMDEQFF,TGTGCCAGCAGCTATCCTCCGGGAGTGATGGATGAGCAGTTCTTC,TRBJ2-1,TRBV11-3,.,.
CASSVGRGRSNYGYTF,TGTGCCAGCAGCGTAGGGAGGGGCAGATCAAACTATGGCTACACCTTC,TRBJ1-2,TRBV9,.,.
CASSIALAGRTQYF,TGTGCCAGTAGTATAGCCCTAGCGGGAAGAACGCAGTATTTT,TRBJ2-3,TRBV19,TRBD2,.
CASSFGVNEQFF,TGTGCCAGCAGCTTCGGGGTCAATGAGCAGTTCTTC,TRBJ2-1,TRBV7-3,.,once
CASSNFLRSSYEQYF,TGTGCCAGCAGCAACTTTCTGAGGTCTTCCTACGAGCAGTACTTC,TRBJ2-7,TRBV28,.,once
CASSLGGSGYTF,TGTGCCAGCAGCTTAGGAGGGAGCGGCTACACCTTC,TRBJ1-2,TRBV11-2,.,.
CASSSGGRASVDTQYF,TGTGCCAGCAGCTCAGGAGGGAGGGCATCCGTAGATACGCAGTATTTT,TRBJ2-3,TRBV11-2,TRBD2,.
CASSSYEQYF,TGTGCCAGCTCTTCCTACGAGCAGTACTTC,TRBJ2-7,TRBV25-1,.,.
CASSLLSGANVLTF,TGCGCCAGCAGCCTCCTGTCTGGGGCCAACGTCCTGACTTTC,TRBJ2-6,TRBV4-1,.,.
CASSSLMTGLNEKLFF,TGTGCCAGCAGTTCCCTAATGACAGGATTAAATGAAAAACTGTTTTTT,TRBJ1-4,TRBV6-5,.,.
CASSQDYWGGGVQPQHF,TGCGCCAGCAGCCAAGATTATTGGGGAGGGGGGGTTCAGCCCCAGCATTTT,TRBJ1-5,TRBV4-3,.,.
CAWAGGTDSSTDTQYF,TGTGCCTGGGCGGGGGGGACAGACTCTAGCACAGATACGCAGTATTTT,TRBJ2-3,TRBV30,TRBD2,.
CASSLVGTGHQPQHF,TGTGCCAGCAGCTTAGTTGGGACAGGTCATCAGCCCCAGCATTTT,TRBJ1-5,TRBV7-9,TRBD1,.
CSVLAGVGETQYF,TGCAGCGTCCTAGCGGGAGTAGGGGAGACCCAGTACTTC,TRBJ2-5,TRBV29-1,TRBD2,.